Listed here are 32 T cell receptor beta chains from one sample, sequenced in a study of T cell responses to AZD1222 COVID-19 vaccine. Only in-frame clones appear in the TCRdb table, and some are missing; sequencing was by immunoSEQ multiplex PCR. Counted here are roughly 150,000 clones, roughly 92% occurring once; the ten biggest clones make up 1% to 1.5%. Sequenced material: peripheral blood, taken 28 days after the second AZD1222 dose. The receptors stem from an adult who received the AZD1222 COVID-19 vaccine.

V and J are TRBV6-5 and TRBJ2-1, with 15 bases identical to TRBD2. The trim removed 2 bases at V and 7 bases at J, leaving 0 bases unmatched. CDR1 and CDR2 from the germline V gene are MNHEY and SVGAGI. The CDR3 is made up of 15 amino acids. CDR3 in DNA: TGTGCCAGCAGTTACGGACTAGCGGGGGGGAATGAGCAGTTCTTC. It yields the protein CASSYGLAGGNEQFF.

Here the CDR3 reads CASRAMTSRALTNEKLFF. The CDR3 nucleotides read TGTGCCAGTCGGGCCATGACTTCCCGCGCCCTAACTAATGAAAAACTGTTTTTT. The rearrangement joins TRBV19 to TRBJ1-4; D unresolved. V was shortened by 8 bases and J by 1 base, with 23 bases between the two germline ends. Germline V gene lookup returns CDR1 LNHDA and CDR2 SQIVND (reference sequence). The CDR3 length is 18 residues. Variable domain in full (rest from reference TRBV19 and TRBJ1-4): DGGITQSPKYLFRKEGQNVTLSCEQNLNHDAMYWYRQDPGQGLRLIYYSQIVNDFQKGDIAEGYSVSREKKESFPLTVTSAQKNPTAFYLCASRAMTSRALTNEKLFFGSGTQLSVL.

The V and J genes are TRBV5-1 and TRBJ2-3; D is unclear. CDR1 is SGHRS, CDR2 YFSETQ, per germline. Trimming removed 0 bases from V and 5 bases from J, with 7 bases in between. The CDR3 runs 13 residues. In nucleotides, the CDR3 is TGCGCCAGCAGCTTGGCCATGCAAGATACGCAGTATTTT. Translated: CASSLAMQDTQYF.

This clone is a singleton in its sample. The CDR3 nucleotides read TGTGCCACCAGTGACCTCACGGTAGGAGCAGAGCTGTTTTTT. As protein: CATSDLTVGAELFF. The J gene is TRBJ2-2, the V gene TRBV24-1; D gene unclear. The V end was cut by 4 bases, the J end by 11 bases, with 16 bases between. This CDR3 has 14 amino acids. The V gene's germline CDR1 is KGHDR and CDR2 SFDVKD.

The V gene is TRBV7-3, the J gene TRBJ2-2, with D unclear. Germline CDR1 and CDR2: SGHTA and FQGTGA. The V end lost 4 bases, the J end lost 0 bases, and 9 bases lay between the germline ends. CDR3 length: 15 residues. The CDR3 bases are TGTGCCAGCAGCTACGAAGGACCGAACACCGGGGAGCTGTTTTTT. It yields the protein CASSYEGPNTGELFF.

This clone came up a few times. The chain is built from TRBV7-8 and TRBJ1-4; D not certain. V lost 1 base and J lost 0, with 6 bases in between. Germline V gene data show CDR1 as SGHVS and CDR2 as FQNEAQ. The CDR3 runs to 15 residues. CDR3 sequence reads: CASSLVEATNEKLFF. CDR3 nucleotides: TGTGCCAGCAGCTTAGTTGAGGCAACTAATGAAAAACTGTTTTTT.

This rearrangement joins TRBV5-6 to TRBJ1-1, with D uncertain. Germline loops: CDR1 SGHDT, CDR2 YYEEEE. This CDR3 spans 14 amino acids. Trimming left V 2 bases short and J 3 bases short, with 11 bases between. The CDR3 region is CASSFRFADTEAFF. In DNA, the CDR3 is TGTGCCAGCAGCTTTAGGTTCGCGGACACTGAAGCTTTCTTT.

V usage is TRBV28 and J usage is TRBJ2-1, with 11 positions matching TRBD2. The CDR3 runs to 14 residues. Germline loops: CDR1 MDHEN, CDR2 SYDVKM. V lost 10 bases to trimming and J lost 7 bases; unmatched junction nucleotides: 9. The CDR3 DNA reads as TGTGCCACCTTACTAGCGGGAGTCACAAATGAGCAGTTCTTC. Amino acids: CATLLAGVTNEQFF. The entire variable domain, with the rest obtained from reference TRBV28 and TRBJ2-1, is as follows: DVKVTQSSRYLVKRTGEKVFLECVQDMDHENMFWYRQDPGLGLRLIYFSYDVKMKEKGDIPEGYSVSREKKERFSLILESASTNQTSMYLCATLLAGVTNEQFFGPGTRLTVL.

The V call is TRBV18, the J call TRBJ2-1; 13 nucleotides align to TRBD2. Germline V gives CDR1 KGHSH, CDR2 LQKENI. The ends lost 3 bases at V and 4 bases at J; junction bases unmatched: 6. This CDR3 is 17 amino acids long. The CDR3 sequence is CASSPVPGLAGYNEQFF. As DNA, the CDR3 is TGTGCCAGCTCACCCGTACCGGGACTAGCGGGATACAATGAGCAGTTCTTC.

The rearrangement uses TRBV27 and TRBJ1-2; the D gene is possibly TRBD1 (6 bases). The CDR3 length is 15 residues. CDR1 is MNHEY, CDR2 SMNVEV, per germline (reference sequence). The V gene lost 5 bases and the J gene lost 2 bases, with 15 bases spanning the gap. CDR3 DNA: TGTGCCAGCAGTAAGCAAGGGGGGGCGAACTATGGCTACACCTTC. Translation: CASSKQGGANYGYTF.

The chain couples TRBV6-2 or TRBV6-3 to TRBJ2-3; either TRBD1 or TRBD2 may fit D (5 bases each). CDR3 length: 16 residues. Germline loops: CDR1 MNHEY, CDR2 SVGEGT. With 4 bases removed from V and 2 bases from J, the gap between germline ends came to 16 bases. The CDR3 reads CASSSRPLGVTDTQYF. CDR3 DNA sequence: TGTGCCAGCAGTTCCCGCCCATTGGGGGTCACAGATACGCAGTATTTT.

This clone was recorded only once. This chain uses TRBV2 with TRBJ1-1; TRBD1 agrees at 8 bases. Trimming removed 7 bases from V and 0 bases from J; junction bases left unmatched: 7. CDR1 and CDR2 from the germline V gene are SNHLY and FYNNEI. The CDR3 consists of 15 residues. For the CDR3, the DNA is TGTGCCAGCAACGGACAGGGAGGGTTGAACACTGAAGCTTTCTTT. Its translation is CASNGQGGLNTEAFF.

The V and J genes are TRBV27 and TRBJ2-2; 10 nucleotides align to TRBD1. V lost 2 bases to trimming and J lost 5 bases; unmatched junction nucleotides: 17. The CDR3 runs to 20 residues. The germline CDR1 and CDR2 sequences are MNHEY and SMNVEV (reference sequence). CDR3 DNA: TGTGCCAGCAGTTTACAGGGGCCGACAGGGGGCGCGGGGTGGACCGGGGAGCTGTTTTTT. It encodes CASSLQGPTGGAGWTGELFF.

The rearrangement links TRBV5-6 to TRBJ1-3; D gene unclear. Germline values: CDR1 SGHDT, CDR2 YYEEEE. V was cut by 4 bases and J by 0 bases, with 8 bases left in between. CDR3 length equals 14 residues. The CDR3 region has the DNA TGTGCCAGCAGCGGGAGCGACTCTGGAAACACCATATATTTT. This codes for CASSGSDSGNTIYF.

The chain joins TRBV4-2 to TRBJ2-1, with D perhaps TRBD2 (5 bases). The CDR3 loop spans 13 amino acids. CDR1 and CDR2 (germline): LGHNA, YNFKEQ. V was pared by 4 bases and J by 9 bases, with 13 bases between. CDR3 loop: CASSPLDMAEQFF. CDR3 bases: TGTGCCAGCAGCCCACTAGACATGGCTGAGCAGTTCTTC.

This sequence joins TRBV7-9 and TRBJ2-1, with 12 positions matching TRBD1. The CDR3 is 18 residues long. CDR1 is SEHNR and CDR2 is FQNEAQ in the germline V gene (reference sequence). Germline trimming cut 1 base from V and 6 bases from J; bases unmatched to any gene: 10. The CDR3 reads CASSLGWPGQGAGNEQFF. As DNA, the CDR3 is TGTGCCAGCAGCTTAGGGTGGCCGGGACAGGGGGCGGGCAATGAGCAGTTCTTC.

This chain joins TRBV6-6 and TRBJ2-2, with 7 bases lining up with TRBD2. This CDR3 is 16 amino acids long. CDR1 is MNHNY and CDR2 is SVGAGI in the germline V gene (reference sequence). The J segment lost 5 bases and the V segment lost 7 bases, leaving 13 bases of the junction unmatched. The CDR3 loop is CASTPGRPGLTGELFF. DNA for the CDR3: TGTGCCAGCACCCCCGGGAGGCCAGGGTTGACCGGGGAGCTGTTTTTT.

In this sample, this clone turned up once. Here the CDR3 DNA reads TGTGCCAGCAGCTTAGGACAGGGGAGGAATAATTCACCCCTCCACTTT. Translation: CASSLGQGRNNSPLHF. The chain uses TRBV7-3 and TRBJ1-6; 9 bases fit TRBD1. V lost 2 bases and J lost 5; bases outside the gene matches: 4. Germline V gene data show CDR1 as SGHTA and CDR2 as FQGTGA. This CDR3 is 16 amino acids long. The full variable domain, its missing parts supplied by reference TRBV7-3 and TRBJ1-6, is GAGVSQTPSNKVTEKGKYVELRCDPISGHTALYWYRQSLGQGPEFLIYFQGTGAADDSGLPNDRFFAVRPEGSVSTLKIQRTERGDSAVYLCASSLGQGRNNSPLHFGNGTRLTVT.

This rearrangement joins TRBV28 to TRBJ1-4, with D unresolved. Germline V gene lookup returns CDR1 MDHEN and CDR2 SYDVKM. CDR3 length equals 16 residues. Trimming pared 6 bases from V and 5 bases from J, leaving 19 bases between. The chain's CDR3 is CASRPLGRGKNEKLFF. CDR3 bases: TGTGCCAGCAGACCCCTGGGCCGGGGAAAAAATGAAAAACTGTTTTTT. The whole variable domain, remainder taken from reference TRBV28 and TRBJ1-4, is DVKVTQSSRYLVKRTGEKVFLECVQDMDHENMFWYRQDPGLGLRLIYFSYDVKMKEKGDIPEGYSVSREKKERFSLILESASTNQTSMYLCASRPLGRGKNEKLFFGSGTQLSVL.

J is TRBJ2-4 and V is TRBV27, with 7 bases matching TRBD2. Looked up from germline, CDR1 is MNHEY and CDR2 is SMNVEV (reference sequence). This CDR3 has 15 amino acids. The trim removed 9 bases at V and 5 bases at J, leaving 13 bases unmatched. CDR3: CASRLGGGTENIQYF. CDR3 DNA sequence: TGTGCCAGTCGGCTTGGGGGAGGGACCGAAAACATTCAGTACTTC.

The CDR3 loop reads CASSFRTGANVLTF. The CDR3 DNA is TGTGCCAGTAGTTTCAGAACTGGGGCCAACGTCCTGACTTTC. The V and J genes are TRBV19 and TRBJ2-6; D unresolved. The V and J ends lost 5 bases and 2 bases respectively, with 7 bases between them. This CDR3 spans 14 amino acids. The V gene's germline CDR1 is LNHDA and CDR2 SQIVND (reference sequence).

The DNA of the CDR3 is TGTGCCAGCAGTGAAATCCCAGCCACGAACACTGAAGCTTTCTTT. Translating gives CASSEIPATNTEAFF. The chain uses TRBV2 and TRBJ1-1; D is ambiguous. This CDR3 contains 15 residues. CDR1 and CDR2 from the germline V gene are SNHLY and FYNNEI. Trimming removed 2 bases from V and 1 base from J, with 11 bases in between.

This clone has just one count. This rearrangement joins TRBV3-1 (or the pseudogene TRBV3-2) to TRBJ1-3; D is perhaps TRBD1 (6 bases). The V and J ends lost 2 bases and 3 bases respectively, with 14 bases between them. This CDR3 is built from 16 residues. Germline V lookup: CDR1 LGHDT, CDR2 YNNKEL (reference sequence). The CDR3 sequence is CASSQTQGGLGNTIYF. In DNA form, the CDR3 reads TGTGCCAGCAGCCAAACACAGGGAGGACTTGGAAACACCATATATTTT.

As DNA, the CDR3 is TGTGCCAGCAGGGCGTTGTGGGACAGGGGGCAATACTATGGCTACACCTTC. This encodes CASRALWDRGQYYGYTF. This chain connects TRBV28 to TRBJ1-2, with TRBD1 matching over 12 bases. The CDR3 has 17 amino acids. Germline CDR1 is MDHEN and CDR2 is SYDVKM. With V trimmed by 6 bases and J by 3 bases, 11 bases remained unmatched.

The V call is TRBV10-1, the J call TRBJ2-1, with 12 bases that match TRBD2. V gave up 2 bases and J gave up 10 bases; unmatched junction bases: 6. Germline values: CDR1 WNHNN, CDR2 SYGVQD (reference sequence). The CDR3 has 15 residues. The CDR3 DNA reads TGCGCCAGCAGTGAGGCCCAAGGACTAGCGGGAGAGCAGTTCTTC. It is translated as CASSEAQGLAGEQFF.

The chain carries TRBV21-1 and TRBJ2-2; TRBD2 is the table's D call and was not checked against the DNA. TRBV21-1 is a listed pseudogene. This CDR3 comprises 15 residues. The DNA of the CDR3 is TGTGCCCCTCACTTCGTCCAGCGGGGGAACGGGGAGCTGTTTTTT. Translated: CAPHFVQRGNGELFF.

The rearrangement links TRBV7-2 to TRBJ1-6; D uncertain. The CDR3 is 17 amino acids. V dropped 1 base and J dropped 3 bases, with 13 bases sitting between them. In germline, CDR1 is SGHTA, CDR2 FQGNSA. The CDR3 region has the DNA TGTGCCAGCAGCTTAGTTGGACTCACGATCTATAATTCACCCCTCCACTTT. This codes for CASSLVGLTIYNSPLHF.

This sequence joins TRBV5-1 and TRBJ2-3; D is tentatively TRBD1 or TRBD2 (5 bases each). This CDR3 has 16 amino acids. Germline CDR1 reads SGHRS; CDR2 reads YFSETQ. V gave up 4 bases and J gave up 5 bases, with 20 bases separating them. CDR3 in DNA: TGCGCCAGCAGCAACCATCCGCAGGGCCGGGGAGATACGCAGTATTTT. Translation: CASSNHPQGRGDTQYF.

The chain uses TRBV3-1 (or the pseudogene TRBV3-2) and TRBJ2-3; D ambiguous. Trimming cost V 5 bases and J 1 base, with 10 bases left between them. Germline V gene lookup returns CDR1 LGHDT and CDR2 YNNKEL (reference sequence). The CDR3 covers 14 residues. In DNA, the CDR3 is TGTGCCAGCAGCTCCCCATCGGGCACAGATACGCAGTATTTT. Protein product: CASSSPSGTDTQYF.

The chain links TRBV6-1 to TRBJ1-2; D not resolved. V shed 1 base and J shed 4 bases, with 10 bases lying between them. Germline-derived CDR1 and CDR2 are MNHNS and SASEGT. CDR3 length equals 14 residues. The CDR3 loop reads CASSEGPRLYGYTF. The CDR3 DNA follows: TGTGCCAGCAGTGAAGGGCCGAGACTCTATGGCTACACCTTC.

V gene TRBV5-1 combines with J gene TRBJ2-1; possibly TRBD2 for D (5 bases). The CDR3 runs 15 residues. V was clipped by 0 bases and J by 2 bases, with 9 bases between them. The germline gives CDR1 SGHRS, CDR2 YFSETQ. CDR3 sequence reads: CASSLALAPYNEQFF. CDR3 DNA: TGCGCCAGCAGCTTGGCATTAGCGCCCTACAATGAGCAGTTCTTC. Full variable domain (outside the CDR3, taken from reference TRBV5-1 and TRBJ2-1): KAGVTQTPRYLIKTRGQQVTLSCSPISGHRSVSWYQQTPGQGLQFLFEYFSETQRNKGNFPGRFSGRQFSNSRSEMNVSTLELGDSALYLCASSLALAPYNEQFFGPGTRLTVL.

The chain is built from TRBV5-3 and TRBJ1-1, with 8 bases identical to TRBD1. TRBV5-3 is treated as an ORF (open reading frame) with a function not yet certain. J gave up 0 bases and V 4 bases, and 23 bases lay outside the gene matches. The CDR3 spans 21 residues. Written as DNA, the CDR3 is TGTGCCAGAAGCGTACAATGGACAGGGCTAGGGAGAAAGGTTGTGAACACTGAAGCTTTCTTT. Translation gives CARSVQWTGLGRKVVNTEAFF.